What follows are 23 T cell receptor beta chains derived from one specimen sequenced in a study of cytomegalovirus exposure and HLA in healthy donors. Primers: 60 Vbeta forward and 13 Jbeta reverse. TCRdb keeps only in-frame clones here, not all; method: immunoSEQ multiplex PCR. The data contain roughly 130,000 clones, 80% of them singletons. Source material: PBMCs. These receptors were taken from a man aged 40-55 years in good health and CMV-seronegative.

The chain combines TRBV5-1 with TRBJ1-3; D might be TRBD1 (5 bases). This CDR3 is built from 15 residues. Germline V CDR1 and CDR2: SGHRS, YFSETQ. The V and J ends lost 2 bases and 2 bases respectively, with 11 bases between them. The CDR3 loop reads CASSLPTDTGNTIYF. In nucleotides, the CDR3 is TGCGCCAGCAGCTTACCGACAGACACTGGAAACACCATATATTTT.

This clone was found once. Written as DNA, the CDR3 is TGTGCCAGCAGCCGAGACAGGGTTGAGACCCAGTACTTC. Its translation is CASSRDRVETQYF. The gene calls are TRBV7-7 and TRBJ2-5; TRBD1 aligns across 7 bases. The CDR3 loop spans 13 amino acids. The junction had 5 bases not matched to a gene; V was cut back by 5 bases and J by 5 bases. CDR1 SSHAT and CDR2 FNYEAQ come from the germline V gene (reference sequence).

The chain uses TRBV6-1 and TRBJ1-5; 7 nucleotides agree with TRBD1. Per germline, CDR1 MNHNS and CDR2 SASEGT. V dropped 8 bases and J dropped 3; count of bases not matched to a gene: 7. The CDR3 contains 14 residues. The CDR3 is CASRLGTDNQPQHF. CDR3 DNA sequence: TGTGCCAGCCGCCTGGGGACAGACAATCAGCCCCAGCATTTT.

This clone was observed a few times. The chain is built from TRBV6-1 and TRBJ2-7; 8 bases are a match to TRBD2. From germline, CDR1 is MNHNS and CDR2 SASEGT. V dropped 5 bases and J dropped 2; count of bases not matched to a gene: 5. The CDR3 runs to 14 residues. CDR3 region: CASSTSGGPYEQYF. In nucleotides, the CDR3 is TGTGCCAGCAGTACCTCGGGGGGGCCCTACGAGCAGTACTTC.

The genes are TRBV19 and TRBJ2-2, with 8 bases fitting TRBD2. The CDR3 has 13 amino acids. Germline CDR1 and CDR2: LNHDA and SQIVND (reference sequence). The trim removed 4 bases at V and 6 bases at J, leaving 1 base unmatched. CDR3 in amino acids: CASSTSGSGELFF. The CDR3 nucleotides read TGTGCCAGTAGTACTAGCGGGTCCGGGGAGCTGTTTTTT.

The chain carries TRBV4-1 and TRBJ2-7; TRBD2 matches 11 bases. This CDR3 spans 16 amino acids. Germline V gene lookup returns CDR1 MGHRA and CDR2 YSYEKL. J lost 5 bases, V lost 1 base, and 7 bases had no gene match. Written as DNA, the CDR3 is TGCGCCAGCAGCCAAGGACTAGCGGGATTCCTCGACGAGCAGTACTTC. The encoded protein is CASSQGLAGFLDEQYF.

The CDR3 spells CASSESRQLYGYTF. In nucleotides, the CDR3 is TGTGCCAGCAGTGAAAGCAGACAGCTCTATGGCTACACCTTC. The chain recombines TRBV6-1 with TRBJ1-2, with a tentative D call TRBD1 (5 bases). The CDR3 extends over 14 amino acids. The V gene lost 2 bases and the J gene lost 4 bases, with 11 bases spanning the gap. From germline, CDR1 is MNHNS and CDR2 SASEGT.

This clone is a singleton in its sample. The rearrangement joins TRBV27 to TRBJ1-1; a weak D match, TRBD1 (6 bases). The germline V and J ends were trimmed by 5 bases and 6 bases, with 19 bases remaining between them. Looked up from germline, CDR1 is MNHEY and CDR2 is SMNVEV (reference sequence). This CDR3 has 15 amino acids. The CDR3 here is CASSAEYGGLAEAFF. The DNA of the CDR3 is TGTGCCAGCAGTGCGGAGTACGGGGGGCTCGCTGAAGCTTTCTTT.

The rearrangement joins TRBV5-4 to TRBJ1-1; 8 bases are a match to TRBD1. From germline, CDR1 is SGHNT and CDR2 YYREEE (reference sequence). Trimming cost V 3 bases and J 1 base; bases outside gene matches: 5. This CDR3 is 15 amino acids long. The CDR3 nucleotides are TGTGCCAGCAGCTCTTGGACAGGGACGAACACTGAAGCTTTCTTT. Amino acid sequence: CASSSWTGTNTEAFF. Full variable domain (rest looked up from reference TRBV5-4 and TRBJ1-1): ETGVTQSPTHLIKTRGQQVTLRCSSQSGHNTVSWYQQALGQGPQFIFQYYREEENGRGNFPPRFSGLQFPNYSSELNVNALELDDSALYLCASSSWTGTNTEAFFGQGTRLTVV.

The J gene is TRBJ2-3, the V gene TRBV2, with 9 positions matching TRBD1. Trimming took 4 bases from V and 0 from J; bases not matched to a gene: 2. The CDR3 totals 15 residues. Germline CDR1 is SNHLY and CDR2 is FYNNEI. Written as DNA, the CDR3 is TGTGCCAGCAGTGGACAGGGGGTCAGCACAGATACGCAGTATTTT. It yields the protein CASSGQGVSTDTQYF.

The CDR3 reads CASGRLAGKYEQYF. Written as DNA, the CDR3 is TGTGCCAGCGGGCGACTAGCGGGGAAGTACGAGCAGTACTTC. The chain joins TRBV7-2 to TRBJ2-7; the match to TRBD2 covers 11 bases. This CDR3 comprises 14 residues. V lost 8 bases and J lost 4; bases outside the gene matches: 7. Germline assignment: CDR1 SGHTA and CDR2 FQGNSA.

V and J are TRBV5-8 and TRBJ2-6; 8 bases align to TRBD1. The CDR3 spans 18 residues. After removal of 4 bases from V and 0 bases from J, the junction contained 9 bases not matched to a gene. Per the germline V gene, CDR1 is SGHTS and CDR2 is YDEGEE. CDR3 coding DNA: TGTGCCAGCAGCGGGGGGACAGGACCATTCTCTGGGGCCAACGTCCTGACTTTC. Protein: CASSGGTGPFSGANVLTF.

V usage is TRBV19 and J usage is TRBJ2-1; D remains ambiguous. Trimming removed 0 bases from V and 5 bases from J, with 11 bases in between. CDR3 length equals 15 residues. Germline CDR1 is LNHDA and CDR2 is SQIVND (reference sequence). The CDR3 coding sequence is TGTGCCAGTAGTATAGATGTGGAGAGAAACAATGAGCAGTTCTTC. It specifies CASSIDVERNNEQFF.

This chain uses TRBV2 with TRBJ1-5; the D is unclear. Germline V gene data show CDR1 as SNHLY and CDR2 as FYNNEI. The ends were cut back, 2 bases at V and 2 bases at J, with 13 bases in the middle. CDR3 length: 16 residues. The CDR3 region is CASSERSSTGNQPQHF. The CDR3 coding sequence is TGTGCCAGCAGTGAAAGGAGTAGTACGGGCAATCAGCCCCAGCATTTT.

The CDR3 reads CASSLIGLTNEQFF. Here the CDR3 DNA reads TGCGCCAGCAGCTTGATTGGTCTAACCAATGAGCAGTTCTTC. V and J are TRBV5-1 and TRBJ2-1, with D unresolved. Germline V CDR1 and CDR2: SGHRS, YFSETQ. V lost 1 base and J 6 bases, leaving 11 bases between the germline ends. The CDR3 contains 14 residues.

The chain links TRBV5-1 to TRBJ1-4; tentatively, D is TRBD1 (5 bases). The V end was cut by 4 bases, the J end by 5 bases, with 12 bases between. Per the germline V gene, CDR1 is SGHRS and CDR2 is YFSETQ. The CDR3 totals 14 residues. CDR3: CASSDGHSNEKLFF. CDR3 DNA sequence: TGCGCCAGCAGCGACGGACACTCAAATGAAAAACTGTTTTTT.

This clone occurred a few times. The chain carries TRBV19 and TRBJ2-7, with TRBD2 matching over 10 bases. Germline lookup yields CDR1 LNHDA and CDR2 SQIVND (reference sequence). The CDR3 runs 16 residues. V was clipped by 6 bases and J by 1 base; unmatched bases: 9. Here the CDR3 reads CASSLLAGARSYEQYF. The DNA of the CDR3 is TGTGCCAGTAGCCTTCTAGCGGGAGCCCGTTCCTACGAGCAGTACTTC. Together with reference TRBV19 and TRBJ2-7, the CDR3 gives the full variable domain: DGGITQSPKYLFRKEGQNVTLSCEQNLNHDAMYWYRQDPGQGLRLIYYSQIVNDFQKGDIAEGYSVSREKKESFPLTVTSAQKNPTAFYLCASSLLAGARSYEQYFGPGTRLTVT.

This rearrangement joins TRBV11-1 to TRBJ2-3; 9 bases fit TRBD2. Germline V gene data show CDR1 as SGHAT and CDR2 as FQDESV (reference sequence). The junction had 3 bases not matched to a gene; V was cut back by 1 base and J by 4 bases. CDR3 length equals 15 residues. The CDR3 protein is CASSLGAGGPDTQYF. CDR3 nucleotides: TGTGCCAGCAGCTTAGGAGCGGGGGGCCCAGATACGCAGTATTTT.

V is TRBV5-4 and J is TRBJ2-1, with a possible D match to TRBD2 (5 bases). V was trimmed by 2 bases and J by 3 bases, leaving 12 bases between them. Germline lookup yields CDR1 SGHNT and CDR2 YYREEE (reference sequence). This CDR3 contains 15 residues. CDR3: CASSLDGNSYNEQFF. The DNA of the CDR3 is TGTGCCAGCAGCTTAGACGGGAACAGCTACAATGAGCAGTTCTTC.

The chain combines TRBV2 with TRBJ1-1; no definite D call. The CDR3 extends over 14 amino acids. V lost 6 bases, J lost 0 bases, and 11 bases lay in between. The germline gives CDR1 SNHLY, CDR2 FYNNEI. The CDR3 DNA follows: TGTGCCAGCAGCAGGACTGTTATGAACACTGAAGCTTTCTTT. This gives the protein CASSRTVMNTEAFF.

This clone occurred once. The chain carries TRBV6-1 and TRBJ1-5, with a tentative D call TRBD1 (5 bases). This CDR3 is built from 14 residues. The germline CDR1 and CDR2 sequences are MNHNS and SASEGT. The germline V and J ends were trimmed by 6 bases and 6 bases, with 15 bases remaining between them. Here the CDR3 reads CASSAGFGGQPQHF. The CDR3 DNA reads TGTGCCAGCAGCGCAGGGTTCGGGGGTCAGCCCCAGCATTTT.

The chain has TRBV7-2 and TRBJ1-1, with D unclear. The CDR3 sequence is 14 residues long. Trimming took 6 bases from V and 4 from J, leaving 15 bases between them. The germline V gene has CDR1 SGHTA and CDR2 FQGNSA. CDR3 loop: CASSLKRRTTEAFF. CDR3 bases: TGTGCCAGCAGTCTAAAACGGAGGACCACTGAAGCTTTCTTT.

The chain is built from TRBV18 and TRBJ2-1; TRBD1 is a possible D gene (6 bases). Germline lookup yields CDR1 KGHSH and CDR2 LQKENI. The V end lost 3 bases, the J end lost 5 bases, and 14 bases lay between the germline ends. The CDR3 runs 15 residues. The CDR3 sequence: CASSPVRTDNNEQFF. In DNA form, the CDR3 reads TGTGCCAGCTCACCTGTCCGGACAGATAACAATGAGCAGTTCTTC.